Listed here are 11 T cell receptor beta chains from one sample, sequenced in a study of T cell responses to AZD1222 COVID-19 vaccine (TCRdb year 2021). The library was made by the immunoSEQ multiplex PCR assay. TCRdb's version of the immuneACCESS table is confined to in-frame rearrangements and falls short of the full clone set. An unresolved V gene accounts for under half of the shortfall where checked; the remainder is of unknown origin. The sample records around 70,000 clones, 85% of which are singletons. The ten largest clones add up to 20% of the sample. The time point label of this sample denotes: baseline before first vaccination. The sample in question was peripheral blood, obtained on day 0 of AZD1222 vaccination. The source of these receptors is an adult in good health.

This clone came up a few times. This rearrangement joins TRBV27 to TRBJ1-6, with D unresolved. CDR1 and CDR2 from the germline V gene are MNHEY and SMNVEV (reference sequence). The CDR3 length is 15 residues. V was shortened by 5 bases and J by 2 bases, with 10 bases between the two germline ends. The CDR3, as DNA: TGTGCCAGCAGTCACCCCCGGGCCTATAATTCACCCCTCCACTTT. This encodes CASSHPRAYNSPLHF.

This clone has a single count. This chain connects TRBV20-1 to TRBJ2-5; D might be TRBD1 (5 bases). The CDR3 runs 15 residues. V lost 3 bases to trimming and J lost 8 bases, with 22 bases between them. The germline gives CDR1 DFQATT, CDR2 SNEGSKA (reference sequence). The CDR3 here is CSASNPQGPLETQYF. CDR3 nucleotides: TGCAGTGCTAGTAATCCCCAGGGCCCCTTGGAAACCCAGTACTTC.

The chain joins TRBV7-9 to TRBJ1-2, with D perhaps matching TRBD1 (5 bases). The V gene lost 1 base and the J gene lost 6 bases, with 9 bases spanning the gap. CDR1 is SEHNR, CDR2 FQNEAQ, per germline (reference sequence). CDR3 length: 13 amino acids. The DNA of the CDR3 is TGTGCCAGCAGCTTAGATTGGGGGGATGGCTACACCTTC. Amino acid sequence: CASSLDWGDGYTF.

This rearrangement joins TRBV10-3 to TRBJ2-7; maybe TRBD1 (6 bases). The CDR3 spans 12 residues. Trimming removed 8 bases from V and 0 bases from J, with 8 bases in between. The germline V gene has CDR1 ENHRY and CDR2 SYGVKD. The CDR3 region is CAIEGGSYEQYF. In nucleotides, the CDR3 is TGTGCCATCGAAGGGGGCTCCTACGAGCAGTACTTC.

The V call is TRBV7-2, the J call TRBJ2-1; perhaps TRBD2 as D (6 bases). The germline V gene encodes CDR1 SGHTA and CDR2 FQGNSA. CDR3 length equals 14 residues. V was shortened by 1 base and J by 15 bases, with 19 bases between the two germline ends. This CDR3 is CASSLDASGGIWFF. DNA for the CDR3: TGTGCCAGCAGCTTAGATGCGAGCGGAGGGATCTGGTTCTTC.

This clone occurred once. CDR3 loop: CSVEDRNGRSYEQYF. CDR3 DNA sequence: TGCAGCGTTGAAGATCGGAACGGACGCTCCTACGAGCAGTACTTC. This chain uses TRBV29-1 with TRBJ2-7; D gene unclear. In germline, CDR1 is SQVTM, CDR2 ANQGSEA. This CDR3 contains 15 residues. V was trimmed by 0 bases and J by 0 bases, leaving 12 bases between them.

CDR3 DNA: TGTGCCAGCACCGAGCTGCGGGGGCCCACAGATACGCAGTATTTT. It specifies CASTELRGPTDTQYF. This chain links TRBV11-2 with TRBJ2-3, with TRBD2 as a possible D gene (7 bases). CDR1 is SGHAT and CDR2 is FQNNGV in the germline V gene. Trimming removed 7 bases from V and 2 bases from J, with 16 bases in between. The CDR3 length is 15 residues.

V and J are TRBV25-1 and TRBJ1-1, with D tentatively TRBD1 (6 bases). Germline V gene lookup returns CDR1 MGHDK and CDR2 SYGVNS. This CDR3 region has 17 residues. V gave up 0 bases and J gave up 1 base, with 15 bases separating them. CDR3 bases: TGTGCCAGCAGTGAATATGTCCGCGGGGGGCAGAACACTGAAGCTTTCTTT. Translating it yields CASSEYVRGGQNTEAFF. Combining the CDR3 with reference TRBV25-1 and TRBJ1-1 gives the whole variable domain EADIYQTPRYLVIGTGKKITLECSQTMGHDKMYWYQQDPGMELHLIHYSYGVNSTEKGDLSSESTVSRIRTEHFPLTLESARPSHTSQYLCASSEYVRGGQNTEAFFGQGTRLTVV.

The V gene is TRBV4-1, the J gene TRBJ2-1; D could derive from TRBD1 or TRBD2 (6 bases each). The CDR3 has 14 residues. Germline loops: CDR1 MGHRA, CDR2 YSYEKL. Trimming pared 1 base from V and 10 bases from J, leaving 14 bases between. The CDR3 spells CASSQVGGGREQFF. In DNA, the CDR3 is TGCGCCAGCAGCCAAGTAGGAGGGGGACGGGAGCAGTTCTTC.

The rearrangement links TRBV6-5 to TRBJ2-3; TRBD2 agrees at 13 bases. Trimming took 9 bases from V and 4 from J; bases not matched to a gene: 7. This CDR3 has 15 amino acids. CDR1 is MNHEY, CDR2 SVGAGI, per germline. The CDR3 sequence is CASVRTSGSPDTQYF. The DNA for the CDR3 is TGTGCCAGTGTCAGGACTAGCGGGAGTCCAGATACGCAGTATTTT.

The chain couples TRBV7-3 to TRBJ1-2; D unresolved. Trimming removed 7 bases from V and 3 bases from J, with 18 bases in between. The CDR3 contains 15 residues. CDR1 SGHTA and CDR2 FQGTGA come from the germline V gene. Written as DNA, the CDR3 is TGTGCCAGCAACAACTTAGGAGGGAAAGACTATGGCTACACCTTC. Protein sequence: CASNNLGGKDYGYTF.